This T cell receptor (beta chain) was recovered during a study of blood T cell repertoires in COVID-19. For the study at large: Donors in the United States, Italy and Spain gave samples during acute or convalescent COVID-19. From T cells, B-cell-depleted T cells, or PBMCs came the material, which was cDNA or gDNA.

Per the study methods: How many nucleated cells were present was estimated from reference gene primer amplification. Profiled with immunoSEQ multiplex PCR; TCRdb holds only in-frame clones, not every one. For V, J and clone size, that table is used; D and trimming come from the DNA. The sample includes approximately 230,000 clones, 65% to 80% of them seen just once. Worth noting for this clone: The same CDR3 arises from other DNA sequences in this sample as well.

V lost 5 bases, J lost 1 base, and 9 bases lay in between. Germline CDR1 SGHRS, CDR2 YFSETQ. The CDR3 is made up of 13 amino acids. The V gene is TRBV5-1, the J gene TRBJ1-1; D is perhaps TRBD1 (5 bases). The sequencing input was peripheral blood. This TCR was sampled from a woman aged 40 to 50 with active or convalescent COVID-19. The CDR3 sequence is CASRSTGNTEAFF. Written as DNA, the CDR3 is TGCGCCAGCAGATCTACAGGGAACACTGAAGCTTTCTTT.